The 15 T cell receptor beta chains listed next were all sequenced from one sample in a study of blood T cell repertoires in COVID-19. Libraries were prepared by immunoSEQ multiplex PCR; TCRdb keeps only in-frame clonotypes and omits some of them. The sample includes 35,000 to 55,000 clones, roughly 90% seen only once; the top ten take over 5%. The sequenced sample was peripheral blood. These receptor sequences come from a human donor in a cohort sampled during active COVID-19.

The chain carries TRBV7-6 and TRBJ2-2; 8 nucleotides line up with TRBD1. The CDR3 has 16 residues. The V and J ends lost 1 base and 2 bases, in that order; junction bases with no gene match: 3. Germline V gene lookup returns CDR1 SGHVS and CDR2 FNYEAQ. CDR3 residues: CASSLVTGANTGELFF. The CDR3 DNA is TGTGCCAGCAGCTTAGTGACAGGGGCAAACACCGGGGAGCTGTTTTTT. The full variable domain, with the rest looked up from reference TRBV7-6 and TRBJ2-2, is GAGVSQSPRYKVTKRGQDVALRCDPISGHVSLYWYRQALGQGPEFLTYFNYEAQQDKSGLPNDRFSAERPEGSISTLTIQRTEQRDSAMYRCASSLVTGANTGELFFGEGSRLTVL.

The chain is built from TRBV6-4 and TRBJ2-3; perhaps TRBD2 as D (6 bases). The CDR3 length is 14 residues. Germline V gives CDR1 MRHNA, CDR2 SNTAGT. Trimming stripped 3 bases from V and 4 bases from J, with 11 bases between. As DNA, the CDR3 is TGTGCCAGCAGTGAACTCGCTAGCGCAGATACGCAGTATTTT. Protein: CASSELASADTQYF.

The chain employs TRBV6-5 and TRBJ1-4; D may be TRBD1 (5 bases). CDR1 is MNHEY, CDR2 SVGAGI, per germline. The CDR3 runs 14 residues. V dropped 4 bases and J dropped 6 bases, with 12 bases sitting between them. CDR3 nucleotides: TGTGCCAGCAGTTCGGCAGGGTTGGATGAAAAACTGTTTTTT. The encoded protein is CASSSAGLDEKLFF.

The chain recombines TRBV5-1 with TRBJ2-1; possible D gene TRBD2, 6 bases. Germline loops: CDR1 SGHRS, CDR2 YFSETQ. Deletions cut 3 bases from V and 0 bases from J, with 13 bases between. The CDR3 covers 16 residues. CDR3 sequence: CASSSRPGDSYNEQFF. The CDR3, as DNA: TGCGCCAGCAGCTCCCGCCCGGGGGACTCCTACAATGAGCAGTTCTTC.

This chain joins TRBV5-4 and TRBJ1-1; 11 bases match TRBD1. CDR3 length: 15 residues. In germline, CDR1 is SGHNT, CDR2 YYREEE (reference sequence). Unmatched junction bases numbered 7, after V lost 1 base and J lost 8 bases. The CDR3 sequence: CASSLSADRGREAFF. CDR3 coding DNA: TGTGCCAGCAGCTTGAGCGCGGACAGGGGGCGGGAAGCTTTCTTT.

The J gene is TRBJ2-1, the V gene TRBV2; 7 positions match TRBD1. The CDR3 has 14 amino acids. V was clipped by 8 bases and J by 0 bases; unmatched bases: 4. Germline CDR1 is SNHLY and CDR2 is FYNNEI. CDR3 sequence reads: CASLDRSSYNEQFF. CDR3 nucleotide sequence: TGTGCCAGCCTGGACAGGAGCTCCTACAATGAGCAGTTCTTC. Drawing the rest from reference TRBV2 and TRBJ2-1, the complete variable domain is EPEVTQTPSHQVTQMGQEVILRCVPISNHLYFYWYRQILGQKVEFLVSFYNNEISEKSEIFDDQFSVERPDGSNFTLKIRSTKLEDSAMYFCASLDRSSYNEQFFGPGTRLTVL.

The gene calls are TRBV4-2 and TRBJ2-1, with TRBD2 identical over 8 bases. V shed 1 base, J shed 9 bases, and the junction held 8 bases outside the gene matches. The CDR3 is 15 residues long. Germline values: CDR1 LGHNA, CDR2 YNFKEQ. The CDR3 sequence: CASSQVAGSTGEQFF. CDR3 DNA sequence: TGTGCCAGCAGCCAAGTAGCGGGGTCTACCGGTGAGCAGTTCTTC.

V usage is TRBV10-3 and J usage is TRBJ2-5; D is perhaps TRBD2 (6 bases). The CDR3 has 14 residues. Germline V gives CDR1 ENHRY, CDR2 SYGVKD. CDR3 sequence (DNA): TGTGCTATACGTGGGAGTAGCGGTCAAGAGACCCAGTACTTC. It encodes CAIRGSSGQETQYF.

The rearrangement uses TRBV3-1 (or the pseudogene TRBV3-2) and TRBJ2-5; 8 bases align to TRBD2. With V trimmed by 0 bases and J by 5 bases, 14 bases remained unmatched. This CDR3 is 18 amino acids long. Germline loops: CDR1 LGHDT, CDR2 YNNKEL (reference sequence). CDR3 region: CASSQDHPLAGPWETQYF. For the CDR3, the DNA is TGTGCCAGCAGCCAAGACCACCCTTTAGCGGGGCCCTGGGAGACCCAGTACTTC.

The V call is TRBV18, the J call TRBJ1-4; 7 positions match TRBD1. J lost 5 bases, V lost 4 bases, and 13 bases had no gene match. The length of the CDR3 is 17 residues. CDR1 is KGHSH, CDR2 LQKENI, per germline. The CDR3 sequence: CASSRTNAGQINEKLFF. In DNA, the CDR3 is TGTGCCAGCTCACGGACAAATGCGGGACAGATAAATGAAAAACTGTTTTTT. Using reference TRBV18 and TRBJ1-4 for the parts outside the CDR3, the full variable domain is NAGVMQNPRHLVRRRGQEARLRCSPMKGHSHVYWYRQLPEEGLKFMVYLQKENIIDESGMPKERFSAEFPKEGPSILRIQQVVRGDSAAYFCASSRTNAGQINEKLFFGSGTQLSVL.

The sample holds a few counts of this clone. The chain employs TRBV3-1 (or the pseudogene TRBV3-2) and TRBJ1-2, with D maybe TRBD1 (5 bases). This CDR3 contains 13 residues. CDR1 and CDR2 from the germline V gene are LGHDT and YNNKEL (reference sequence). V lost 4 bases and J 5 bases, leaving 11 bases between the germline ends. The DNA for the CDR3 is TGTGCCAGCAGCCCAATAAAGGGGTATGGCTACACCTTC. Its translation: CASSPIKGYGYTF.

The V call is TRBV11-3, the J call TRBJ1-5, with D possibly being TRBD1 (5 bases). Germline V gives CDR1 SGHNT, CDR2 YENEEA. The CDR3 has 16 amino acids. Trimming left V 3 bases short and J 4 bases short, with 16 bases between. CDR3 nucleotide sequence: TGTGCCAGCAGCTTGGGAGGGGCAGGCATAAATCAGCCCCAGCATTTT. Protein product: CASSLGGAGINQPQHF.

In its sample, this clone was seen once. V usage is TRBV7-2 and J usage is TRBJ1-2, with D unclear. Trimming removed 3 bases from V and 0 bases from J, with 11 bases in between. Germline V gene data show CDR1 as SGHTA and CDR2 as FQGNSA. CDR3 size: 15 residues. CDR3 residues: CASSFGEAANYGYTF. The CDR3 DNA is TGTGCCAGCAGCTTCGGGGAGGCTGCTAACTATGGCTACACCTTC.

The V and J genes are TRBV28 and TRBJ2-3; 9 nucleotides line up with TRBD1. CDR1 and CDR2 (germline): MDHEN, SYDVKM. This CDR3 comprises 15 residues. V gave up 5 bases and J gave up 7 bases; unmatched junction bases: 10. CDR3 protein: CASSQMTGGKYTQYF. The CDR3 DNA sequence: TGTGCCAGCAGTCAAATGACAGGGGGAAAATATACGCAGTATTTT.

This clone was recorded only once. V gene TRBV13 combines with J gene TRBJ2-3, with 12 nucleotides matching TRBD2. Looked up from germline, CDR1 is PRHDT and CDR2 is FYEKMQ (reference sequence). There are 17 residues in the CDR3. Germline trimming cut 4 bases from V and 0 bases from J; bases unmatched to any gene: 5. CDR3 loop: CASSSRLAGVSTDTQYF. CDR3 DNA: TGTGCCAGCAGCTCAAGACTAGCGGGAGTGAGCACAGATACGCAGTATTTT.